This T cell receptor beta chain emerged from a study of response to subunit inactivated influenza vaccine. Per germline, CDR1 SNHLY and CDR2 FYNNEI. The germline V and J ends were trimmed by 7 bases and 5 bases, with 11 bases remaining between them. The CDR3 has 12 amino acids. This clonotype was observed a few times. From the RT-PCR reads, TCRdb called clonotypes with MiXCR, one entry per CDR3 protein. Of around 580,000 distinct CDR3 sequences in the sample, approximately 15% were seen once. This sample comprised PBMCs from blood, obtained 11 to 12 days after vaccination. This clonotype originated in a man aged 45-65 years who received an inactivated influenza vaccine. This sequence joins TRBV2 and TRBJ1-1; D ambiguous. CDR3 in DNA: TGTGCCAGCACCCTTTGGGGAACTGAAGCTTTCTTT. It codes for CASTLWGTEAFF.